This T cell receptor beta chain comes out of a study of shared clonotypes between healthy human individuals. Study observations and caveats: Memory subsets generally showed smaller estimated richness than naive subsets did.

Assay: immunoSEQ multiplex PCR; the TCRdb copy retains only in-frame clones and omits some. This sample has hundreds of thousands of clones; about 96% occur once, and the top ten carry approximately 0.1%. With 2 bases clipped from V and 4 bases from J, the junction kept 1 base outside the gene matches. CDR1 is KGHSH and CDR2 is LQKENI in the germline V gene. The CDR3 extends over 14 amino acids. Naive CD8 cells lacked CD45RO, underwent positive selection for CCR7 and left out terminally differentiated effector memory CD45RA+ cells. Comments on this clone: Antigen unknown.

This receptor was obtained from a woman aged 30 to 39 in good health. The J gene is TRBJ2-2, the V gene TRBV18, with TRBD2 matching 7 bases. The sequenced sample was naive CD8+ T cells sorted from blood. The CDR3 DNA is TGTGCCAGCTCACCAACGGGGGGCACCGGGGAGCTGTTTTTT. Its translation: CASSPTGGTGELFF.